This TCR beta chain was retrieved from a study of blood T cell repertoires in COVID-19. Looking at the study overall: The United States, Italy and Spain were the sources of the acute and convalescent COVID-19 samples. T cells, B-cell-depleted T cells, or PBMCs supplied cDNA or gDNA.

The cohort comprised adults aged roughly 18 to 100 years residing in 20 to 30 US areas. This clone was seen a handful of times. Per the germline V gene, CDR1 is MDHEN and CDR2 is SYDVKM. V lost 6 bases and J lost 3; bases outside the gene matches: 5. The CDR3 contains 14 residues. Assay used: immunoSEQ multiplex PCR; TCRdb lists only in-frame clones, some missing. The sample consists of roughly 200,000 clones, approximately 86% of them appearing once. The gene calls are TRBV28 and TRBJ2-4; 7 nucleotides line up with TRBD1. The source is a woman aged 60 to 75 with acute COVID-19. Sequencing input: PBMCs or T cells enriched from blood (not recorded which). CDR3 amino acids: CASSQQGVKNIQYF. CDR3 nucleotide sequence: TGTGCCAGCAGCCAGCAGGGGGTCAAAAACATTCAGTACTTC.